Below, 10 T cell receptor beta chains from the same sample are listed, as sequenced in a study of PD-L1 blockade in urothelial cancer listed by TCRdb under 2017. The receptor library was made with the immunoSEQ multiplex PCR assay. The source is immuneACCESS, and TCRdb retained only in-frame sequences with V and J called. Part of the clones is not carried over; for the studies checked, unresolved V genes explain less than half of this, and the remainder is unexplained. A total of some 30,000 clones appear in this sample, around nine tenths of them only once. The top ten clonotypes cover roughly 1.9% of the sample. The sequenced sample was PBMCs, obtained around atezolizumab (anti-PD-L1) treatment. These receptors were obtained from a man aged 45 to 65 with urothelial cancer.

V and J are TRBV14 and TRBJ1-2; D remains unclear. Germline lookup yields CDR1 SGHDN and CDR2 FVKESK. Trimming pared 0 bases from V and 7 bases from J, leaving 18 bases between. The CDR3 has 16 amino acids. The CDR3 DNA reads TGTGCCAGCAGCCAAGACAGGAGAGGGATCGTTGGTGGCTACACCTTC. Encoded protein: CASSQDRRGIVGGYTF.

V is TRBV5-1 and J is TRBJ2-7; D is unclear. Trimming took 2 bases from V and 0 from J, leaving 6 bases between them. This CDR3 is built from 13 residues. The germline V gene has CDR1 SGHRS and CDR2 YFSETQ. CDR3 bases: TGCGCCAGCAGCTTTTTCAACTCCTACGAGCAGTACTTC. Translation: CASSFFNSYEQYF. The variable domain in full, with the rest retrieved from reference TRBV5-1 and TRBJ2-7, is KAGVTQTPRYLIKTRGQQVTLSCSPISGHRSVSWYQQTPGQGLQFLFEYFSETQRNKGNFPGRFSGRQFSNSRSEMNVSTLELGDSALYLCASSFFNSYEQYFGPGTRLTVT.

A few counts support this clone. The chain is built from TRBV6-1 and TRBJ2-2; no firm D call. Germline assignment: CDR1 MNHNS and CDR2 SASEGT. The CDR3 runs 15 residues. V was shortened by 8 bases and J by 1 base, with 14 bases between the two germline ends. DNA for the CDR3: TGTGCCAGCGAATCTGACTTACTGAACACCGGGGAGCTGTTTTTT. This sequence encodes CASESDLLNTGELFF.

This clone was observed once. This chain links TRBV6-4 with TRBJ1-4, with 12 nucleotides matching TRBD1. The germline V gene encodes CDR1 MRHNA and CDR2 SNTAGT. The CDR3 is 18 residues long. The junction had 11 bases not matched to a gene; V was cut back by 1 base and J by 8 bases. The CDR3 DNA reads as TGTGCCAGCAGTGACTTCCGGGACAGGGGGCGGGAAGGAGAAAAACTGTTTTTT. Amino acids: CASSDFRDRGREGEKLFF.

The genes are TRBV14 and TRBJ2-5, with 8 bases aligning to TRBD1. There are 15 residues in the CDR3. V shed 0 bases and J 3 bases; nucleotides not matched to a gene: 3. Germline V lookup: CDR1 SGHDN, CDR2 FVKESK. CDR3 region: CASSQDRGREETQYF. The CDR3, as DNA: TGTGCCAGCAGCCAAGACAGGGGGCGTGAAGAGACCCAGTACTTC.

The chain has TRBV2 and TRBJ2-5; 9 bases line up with TRBD2. Germline trimming cut 5 bases from V and 3 bases from J; bases unmatched to any gene: 7. The CDR3 sequence is 15 residues long. Germline values: CDR1 SNHLY, CDR2 FYNNEI. The CDR3 spells CASSRRLAGKETQYF. In DNA, the CDR3 is TGTGCCAGCAGTCGGAGGCTAGCGGGGAAAGAGACCCAGTACTTC.

This CDR3 reads CASRRGQLVEGYTF. The CDR3 nucleotides read TGCGCCAGCAGGAGGGGACAGCTTGTGGAGGGCTACACCTTC. J is TRBJ1-2 and V is TRBV23-1; TRBD1 aligns across 7 bases. TRBV23-1 is recorded as an ORF, its role being uncertain. The V segment lost 6 bases and the J segment 8 bases; nucleotides outside the gene matches: 12. This CDR3 has 14 residues.

The V gene is TRBV7-2, the J gene TRBJ2-5, with TRBD2 matching over 8 bases. V was pared by 5 bases and J by 2 bases, with 10 bases of the junction left unmatched. The CDR3 runs 16 residues. From germline, CDR1 is SGHTA and CDR2 FQGNSA. CDR3 region: CASSIRGGSAQETQYF. CDR3 coding DNA: TGTGCCAGCAGCATCCGCGGGGGGTCTGCGCAAGAGACCCAGTACTTC.

This chain connects TRBV5-1 to TRBJ1-5; TRBD1 agrees at 10 bases. Germline V gene lookup returns CDR1 SGHRS and CDR2 YFSETQ. CDR3 size: 15 residues. Germline trimming cut 4 bases from V and 3 bases from J; bases unmatched to any gene: 4. The CDR3 is CASSRGTGDNQPQHF. As DNA, the CDR3 is TGCGCCAGCAGCCGCGGGACAGGGGACAATCAGCCCCAGCATTTT.

The V gene is TRBV2, the J gene TRBJ2-2; 10 positions agree with TRBD1. Unmatched junction bases numbered 12, after V lost 4 bases and J lost 4 bases. CDR1 is SNHLY, CDR2 FYNNEI, per germline. The CDR3 totals 18 residues. The CDR3, as DNA: TGTGCCAGCAGTGGAAGGCAACCGGGACAGGGGACCACCGGGGAGCTGTTTTTT. Its protein product is CASSGRQPGQGTTGELFF. Variable domain in full (rest from reference TRBV2 and TRBJ2-2): EPEVTQTPSHQVTQMGQEVILRCVPISNHLYFYWYRQILGQKVEFLVSFYNNEISEKSEIFDDQFSVERPDGSNFTLKIRSTKLEDSAMYFCASSGRQPGQGTTGELFFGEGSRLTVL.